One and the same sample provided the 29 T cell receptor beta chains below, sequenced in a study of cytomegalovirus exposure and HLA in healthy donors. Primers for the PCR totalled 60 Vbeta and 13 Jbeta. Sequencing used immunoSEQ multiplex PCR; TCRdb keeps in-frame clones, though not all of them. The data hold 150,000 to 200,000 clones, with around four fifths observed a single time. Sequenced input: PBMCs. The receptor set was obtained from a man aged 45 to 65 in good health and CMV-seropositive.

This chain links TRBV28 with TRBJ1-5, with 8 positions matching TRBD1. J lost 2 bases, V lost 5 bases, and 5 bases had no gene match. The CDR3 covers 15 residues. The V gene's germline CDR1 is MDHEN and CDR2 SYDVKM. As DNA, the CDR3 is TGTGCCAGCAGTCGGACAGGGATCGGCAATCAGCCCCAGCATTTT. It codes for CASSRTGIGNQPQHF.

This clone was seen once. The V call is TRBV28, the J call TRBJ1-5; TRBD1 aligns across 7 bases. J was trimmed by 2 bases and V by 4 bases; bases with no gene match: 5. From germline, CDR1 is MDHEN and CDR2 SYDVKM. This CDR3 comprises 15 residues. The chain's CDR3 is CASSWEDRGNQPQHF. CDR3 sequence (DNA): TGTGCCAGCAGTTGGGAAGACAGGGGCAATCAGCCCCAGCATTTT. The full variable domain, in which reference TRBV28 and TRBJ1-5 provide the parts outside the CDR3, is DVKVTQSSRYLVKRTGEKVFLECVQDMDHENMFWYRQDPGLGLRLIYFSYDVKMKEKGDIPEGYSVSREKKERFSLILESASTNQTSMYLCASSWEDRGNQPQHFGDGTRLSIL.

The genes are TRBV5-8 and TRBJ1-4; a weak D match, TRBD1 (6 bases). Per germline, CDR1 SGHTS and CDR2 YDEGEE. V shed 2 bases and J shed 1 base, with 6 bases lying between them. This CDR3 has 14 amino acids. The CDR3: CASSFRGTNEKLFF. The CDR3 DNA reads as TGTGCCAGCAGCTTCAGGGGAACTAATGAAAAACTGTTTTTT.

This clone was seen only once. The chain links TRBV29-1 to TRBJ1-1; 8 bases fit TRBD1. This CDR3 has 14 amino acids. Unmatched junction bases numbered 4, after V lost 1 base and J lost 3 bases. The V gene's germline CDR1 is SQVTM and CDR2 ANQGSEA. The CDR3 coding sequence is TGCAGCGTTGAAGCAGGGGGCAGGGACACTGAAGCTTTCTTT. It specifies CSVEAGGRDTEAFF.

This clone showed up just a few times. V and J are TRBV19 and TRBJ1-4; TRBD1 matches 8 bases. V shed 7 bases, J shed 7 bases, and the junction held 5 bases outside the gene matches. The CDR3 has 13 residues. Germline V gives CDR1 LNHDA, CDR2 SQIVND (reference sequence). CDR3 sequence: CASKDRGREKLFF. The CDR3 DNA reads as TGTGCCAGTAAAGACAGGGGTCGTGAAAAACTGTTTTTT.

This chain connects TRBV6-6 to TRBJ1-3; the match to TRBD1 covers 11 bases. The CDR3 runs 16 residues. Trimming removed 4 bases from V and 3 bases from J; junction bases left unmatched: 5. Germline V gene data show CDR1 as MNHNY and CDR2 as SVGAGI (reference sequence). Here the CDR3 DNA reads TGTGCCAGCAGTTCCGGGACAGGGGGATTTGGAAACACCATATATTTT. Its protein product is CASSSGTGGFGNTIYF.

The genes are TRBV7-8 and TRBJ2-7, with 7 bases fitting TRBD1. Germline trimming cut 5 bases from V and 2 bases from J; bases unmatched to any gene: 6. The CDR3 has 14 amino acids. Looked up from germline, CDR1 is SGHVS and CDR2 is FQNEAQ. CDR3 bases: TGTGCCAGCAGCCAGGGACAGCCTCCCTACGAGCAGTACTTC. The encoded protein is CASSQGQPPYEQYF.

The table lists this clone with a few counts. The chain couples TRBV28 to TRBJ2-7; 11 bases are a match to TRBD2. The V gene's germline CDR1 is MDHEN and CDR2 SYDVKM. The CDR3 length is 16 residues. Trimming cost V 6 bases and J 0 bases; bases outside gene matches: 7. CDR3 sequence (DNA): TGTGCCAGCAGCCATCTAACTAGCGGGGGCTCCTACGAGCAGTACTTC. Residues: CASSHLTSGGSYEQYF.

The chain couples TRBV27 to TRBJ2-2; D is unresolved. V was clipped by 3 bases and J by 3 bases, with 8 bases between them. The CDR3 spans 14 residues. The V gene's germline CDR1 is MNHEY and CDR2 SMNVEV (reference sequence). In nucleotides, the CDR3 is TGTGCCAGCAGTTTTTCGCCGGACACCGGGGAGCTGTTTTTT. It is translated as CASSFSPDTGELFF.

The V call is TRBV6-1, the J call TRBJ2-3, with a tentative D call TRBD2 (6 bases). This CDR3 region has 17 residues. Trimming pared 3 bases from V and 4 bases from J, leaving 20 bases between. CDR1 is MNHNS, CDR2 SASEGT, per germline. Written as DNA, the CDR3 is TGTGCCAGCAGTGACCGGTTAGGAGGGTTCGGTGCAGATACGCAGTATTTT. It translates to CASSDRLGGFGADTQYF.

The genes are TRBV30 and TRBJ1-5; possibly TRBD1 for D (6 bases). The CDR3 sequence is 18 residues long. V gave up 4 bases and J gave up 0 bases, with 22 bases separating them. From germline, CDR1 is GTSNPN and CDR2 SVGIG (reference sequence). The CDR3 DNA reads TGTGCCTGGATTAGAATAAAAGGACAGAACGATAGCAATCAGCCCCAGCATTTT. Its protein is CAWIRIKGQNDSNQPQHF.

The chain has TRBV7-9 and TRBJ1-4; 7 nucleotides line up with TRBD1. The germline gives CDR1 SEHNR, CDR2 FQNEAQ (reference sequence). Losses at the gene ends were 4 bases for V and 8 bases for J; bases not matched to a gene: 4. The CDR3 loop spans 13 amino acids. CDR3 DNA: TGTGCCAGCAGCTACAGGGGTTCGGAAAAACTGTTTTTT. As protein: CASSYRGSEKLFF. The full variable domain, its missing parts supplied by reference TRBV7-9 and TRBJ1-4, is DTGVSQNPRHKITKRGQNVTFRCDPISEHNRLYWYRQTLGQGPEFLTYFQNEAQLEKSRLLSDRFSAERPKGSFSTLEIQRTEQGDSAMYLCASSYRGSEKLFFGSGTQLSVL.

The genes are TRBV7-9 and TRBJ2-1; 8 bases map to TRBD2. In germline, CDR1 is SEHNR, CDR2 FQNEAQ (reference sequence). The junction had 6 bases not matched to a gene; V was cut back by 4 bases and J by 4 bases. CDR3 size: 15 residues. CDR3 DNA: TGTGCCAGCAGCTCAGCGGGAGCGATATACAATGAGCAGTTCTTC. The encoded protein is CASSSAGAIYNEQFF. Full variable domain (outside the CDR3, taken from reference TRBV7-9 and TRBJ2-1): DTGVSQNPRHKITKRGQNVTFRCDPISEHNRLYWYRQTLGQGPEFLTYFQNEAQLEKSRLLSDRFSAERPKGSFSTLEIQRTEQGDSAMYLCASSSAGAIYNEQFFGPGTRLTVL.

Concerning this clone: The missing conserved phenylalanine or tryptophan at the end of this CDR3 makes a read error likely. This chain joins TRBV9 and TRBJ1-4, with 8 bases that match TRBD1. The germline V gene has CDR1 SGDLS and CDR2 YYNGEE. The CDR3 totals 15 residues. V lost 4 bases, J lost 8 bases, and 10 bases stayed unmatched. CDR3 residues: CASSPRQGMGEKLFL. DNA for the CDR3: TGTGCCAGCAGCCCCCGACAGGGGATGGGGGAAAAACTGTTTCTT.

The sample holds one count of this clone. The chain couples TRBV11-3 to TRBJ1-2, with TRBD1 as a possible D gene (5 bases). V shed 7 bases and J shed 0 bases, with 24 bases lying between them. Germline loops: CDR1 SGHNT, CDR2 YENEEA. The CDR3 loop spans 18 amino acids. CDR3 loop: CASITGLRPTYTNYGYTF. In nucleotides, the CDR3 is TGTGCCAGCATCACAGGTCTACGTCCGACTTATACTAACTATGGCTACACCTTC.

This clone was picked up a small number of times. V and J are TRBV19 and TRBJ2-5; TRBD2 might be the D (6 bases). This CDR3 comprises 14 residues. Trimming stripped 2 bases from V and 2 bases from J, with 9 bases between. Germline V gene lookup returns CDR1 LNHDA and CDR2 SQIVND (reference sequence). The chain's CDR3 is CASSITSSQETQYF. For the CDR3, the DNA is TGTGCCAGTAGTATAACTAGCTCACAAGAGACCCAGTACTTC.

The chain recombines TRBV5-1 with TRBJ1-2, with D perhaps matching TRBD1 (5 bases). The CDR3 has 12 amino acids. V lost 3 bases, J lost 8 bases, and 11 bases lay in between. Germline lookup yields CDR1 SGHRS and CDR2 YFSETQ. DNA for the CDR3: TGCGCCAGCAGCTCCTCGGGGGAAGGCTACACCTTC. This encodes CASSSSGEGYTF.

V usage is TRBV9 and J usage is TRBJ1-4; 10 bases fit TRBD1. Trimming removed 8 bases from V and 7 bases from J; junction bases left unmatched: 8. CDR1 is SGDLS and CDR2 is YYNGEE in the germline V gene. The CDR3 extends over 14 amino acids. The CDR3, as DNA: TGTGCCAGTCACCTGCGGGACAGGGGTGAAAAACTGTTTTTT. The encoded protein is CASHLRDRGEKLFF.

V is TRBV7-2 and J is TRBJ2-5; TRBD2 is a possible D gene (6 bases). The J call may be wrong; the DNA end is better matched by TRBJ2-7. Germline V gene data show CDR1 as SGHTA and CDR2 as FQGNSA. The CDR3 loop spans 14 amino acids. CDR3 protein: CASSLAGPPYEQYF. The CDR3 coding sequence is TGTGCCAGCAGCCTGGCGGGACCCCCCTACGAGCAGTACTTC.

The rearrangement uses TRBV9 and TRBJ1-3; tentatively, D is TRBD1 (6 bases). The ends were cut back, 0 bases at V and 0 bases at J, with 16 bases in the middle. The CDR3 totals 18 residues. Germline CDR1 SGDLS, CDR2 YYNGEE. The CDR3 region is CASSVGDTSISSGNTIYF. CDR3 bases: TGTGCCAGCAGCGTAGGGGACACATCTATTTCCTCTGGAAACACCATATATTTT.

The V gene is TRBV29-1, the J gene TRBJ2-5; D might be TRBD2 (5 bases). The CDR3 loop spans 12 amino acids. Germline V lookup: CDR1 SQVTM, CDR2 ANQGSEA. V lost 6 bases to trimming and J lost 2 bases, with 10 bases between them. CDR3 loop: CSVPRGQETQYF. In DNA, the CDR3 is TGCAGCGTCCCCCGAGGGCAAGAGACCCAGTACTTC.

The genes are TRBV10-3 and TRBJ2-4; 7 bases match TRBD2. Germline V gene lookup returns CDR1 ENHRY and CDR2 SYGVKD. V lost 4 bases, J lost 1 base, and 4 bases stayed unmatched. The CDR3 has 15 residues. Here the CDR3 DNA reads TGTGCCATCAGTGTTAGGGAGGGGGCCAAAAACATTCAGTACTTC. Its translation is CAISVREGAKNIQYF.

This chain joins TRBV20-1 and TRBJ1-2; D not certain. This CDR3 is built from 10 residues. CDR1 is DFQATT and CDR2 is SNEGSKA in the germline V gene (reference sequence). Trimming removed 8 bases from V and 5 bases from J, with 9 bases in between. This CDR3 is CSTAPYGYTF. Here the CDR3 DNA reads TGCAGTACCGCGCCTTATGGCTACACCTTC.

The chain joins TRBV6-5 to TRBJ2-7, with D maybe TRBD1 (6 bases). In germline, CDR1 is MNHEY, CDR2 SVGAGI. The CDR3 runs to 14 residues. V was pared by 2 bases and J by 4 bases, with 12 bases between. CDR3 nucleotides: TGTGCCAGCAGTTACCGGGACAAACAGTACGAGCAGTACTTC. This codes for CASSYRDKQYEQYF.

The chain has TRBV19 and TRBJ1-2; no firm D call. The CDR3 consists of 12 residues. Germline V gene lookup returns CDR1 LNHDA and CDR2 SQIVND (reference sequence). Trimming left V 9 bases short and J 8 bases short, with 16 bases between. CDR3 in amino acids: CARQGPGIGYTF. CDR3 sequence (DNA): TGTGCCAGACAAGGACCGGGGATCGGCTACACCTTC.

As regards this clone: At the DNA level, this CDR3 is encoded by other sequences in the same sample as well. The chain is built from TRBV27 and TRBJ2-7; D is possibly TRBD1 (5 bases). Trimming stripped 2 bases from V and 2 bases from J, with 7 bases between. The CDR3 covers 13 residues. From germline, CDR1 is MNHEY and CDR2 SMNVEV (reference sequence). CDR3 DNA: TGTGCCAGCAGTTTAGGACAAACCTACGAGCAGTACTTC. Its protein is CASSLGQTYEQYF.

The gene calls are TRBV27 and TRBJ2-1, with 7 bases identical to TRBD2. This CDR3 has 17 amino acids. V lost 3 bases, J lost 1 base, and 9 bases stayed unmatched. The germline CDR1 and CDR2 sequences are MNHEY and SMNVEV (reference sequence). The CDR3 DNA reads TGTGCCAGCAGTTTTTTATGGGAGCGGGGTTCCTACAATGAGCAGTTCTTC. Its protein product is CASSFLWERGSYNEQFF.

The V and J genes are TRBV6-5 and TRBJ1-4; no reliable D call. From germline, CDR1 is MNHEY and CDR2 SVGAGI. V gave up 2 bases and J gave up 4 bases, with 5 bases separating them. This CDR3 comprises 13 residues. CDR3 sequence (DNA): TGTGCCAGCAGTTACCGAGATAATGAAAAACTGTTTTTT. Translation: CASSYRDNEKLFF.

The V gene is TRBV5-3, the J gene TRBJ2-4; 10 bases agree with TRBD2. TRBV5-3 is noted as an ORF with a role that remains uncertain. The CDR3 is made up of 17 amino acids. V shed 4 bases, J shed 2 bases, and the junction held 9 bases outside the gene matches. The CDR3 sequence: CARSGERGGVTKNIQYF. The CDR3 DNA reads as TGTGCCAGAAGCGGGGAGCGGGGGGGCGTTACCAAAAACATTCAGTACTTC.